What follows is one T cell receptor (beta chain) and its context. PCR was performed using 60 Vbeta and 13 Jbeta primers. Generated by immunoSEQ multiplex PCR, the TCRdb table keeps only in-frame clones and is missing some. The table shows approximately 88,000 clones, with around 77% occurring only once. These data originate in a study of cytomegalovirus exposure and HLA in healthy donors. The CDR3 has 14 residues. Germline-derived CDR1 and CDR2 are SGHVS and FQNEAQ. V was clipped by 4 bases and J by 6 bases, with 16 bases between them. Material for sequencing was PBMCs. This chain connects TRBV7-8 to TRBJ2-7; D is possibly TRBD2 (6 bases). The receptor's source is a man aged 30 to 45 in good health and CMV-seronegative. In nucleotides, the CDR3 is TGTGCCAGCAGCTCATGGGAGGTCCGAAGCGAGCAGTACTTC. It encodes CASSSWEVRSEQYF.